The 29 T cell receptor beta chains presented below share a single source sample, sequenced in a study of cytomegalovirus exposure and HLA in healthy donors. PCR used 60 Vbeta primers and 13 Jbeta primers. Generated by immunoSEQ multiplex PCR, the TCRdb table keeps only in-frame clones and is missing some. The sample has 150,000 to 200,000 clones, approximately 86% seen once; the top ten hold just under 2%. The sample was PBMCs. The receptors derive from a woman aged 18-29 years in good health and CMV-seronegative.

The V call is TRBV11-2, the J call TRBJ1-4, with 10 bases matching TRBD1. The CDR3 length is 14 residues. Germline CDR1 and CDR2: SGHAT and FQNNGV. V shed 5 bases and J 6 bases; nucleotides not matched to a gene: 3. The chain's CDR3 is CASSPGTGDEKLFF. In nucleotides, the CDR3 is TGTGCCAGCAGCCCCGGGACAGGGGATGAAAAACTGTTTTTT.

The rearrangement uses TRBV30 and TRBJ1-4; D is unresolved. Trimming took 2 bases from V and 2 from J, leaving 15 bases between them. CDR3 length: 16 amino acids. The germline gives CDR1 GTSNPN, CDR2 SVGIG (reference sequence). Here the CDR3 DNA reads TGTGCCTGGAGTCCCCGAGGGCAGATTACTAATGAAAAACTGTTTTTT. As protein: CAWSPRGQITNEKLFF.

The V and J genes are TRBV6-6 and TRBJ1-2; D is unclear. The CDR3 totals 11 residues. V gave up 4 bases and J gave up 5 bases, with 5 bases separating them. Germline assignment: CDR1 MNHNY and CDR2 SVGAGI (reference sequence). The chain's CDR3 is CASSSVYGYTF. The CDR3, as DNA: TGTGCCAGCAGTTCGGTATATGGCTACACCTTC.

The rearrangement joins TRBV5-1 to TRBJ2-3, with TRBD2 matching over 13 bases. CDR1 and CDR2 from the germline V gene are SGHRS and YFSETQ. The CDR3 is made up of 17 amino acids. V shed 0 bases and J 6 bases; nucleotides not matched to a gene: 7. CDR3 in amino acids: CASSLELAGGTGDTQYF. Written as DNA, the CDR3 is TGCGCCAGCAGCTTGGAACTAGCGGGGGGGACTGGGGATACGCAGTATTTT. The full variable domain, with the rest looked up from reference TRBV5-1 and TRBJ2-3, is KAGVTQTPRYLIKTRGQQVTLSCSPISGHRSVSWYQQTPGQGLQFLFEYFSETQRNKGNFPGRFSGRQFSNSRSEMNVSTLELGDSALYLCASSLELAGGTGDTQYFGPGTRLTVL.

The V and J genes are TRBV5-1 and TRBJ2-7, with TRBD1 matching over 11 bases. The CDR3 sequence is 14 residues long. From germline, CDR1 is SGHRS and CDR2 YFSETQ. V gave up 2 bases and J gave up 5 bases; unmatched junction bases: 3. The CDR3: CASSLRTGGNEQYF. The CDR3 coding sequence is TGCGCCAGCAGCTTAAGGACAGGGGGCAACGAGCAGTACTTC.

This clone was seen more than once but under ten times. The V gene is TRBV6-6, the J gene TRBJ1-4; D is ambiguous. CDR1 is MNHNY and CDR2 is SVGAGI in the germline V gene (reference sequence). V lost 2 bases and J 8 bases, leaving 9 bases between the germline ends. CDR3 length: 13 amino acids. The CDR3 DNA sequence: TGTGCCAGCAGTTACCTGAGGGTGGAAAAACTGTTTTTT. Amino acids: CASSYLRVEKLFF.

The V call is TRBV7-6, the J call TRBJ2-2, with D possibly TRBD2 on 6 matching bases. The germline V and J ends were trimmed by 1 base and 0 bases, with 9 bases remaining between them. From germline, CDR1 is SGHVS and CDR2 FNYEAQ. This CDR3 region has 16 residues. CDR3 bases: TGTGCCAGCAGCTTAGGGGCGGGGCCGAACACCGGGGAGCTGTTTTTT. Translation gives CASSLGAGPNTGELFF.

In DNA, the CDR3 is TGTGCCAGCAGTCGTAGTAGAAACAGGGGGCCTGCCTACGAGCAGTACTTC. Translation gives CASSRSRNRGPAYEQYF. The chain has TRBV28 and TRBJ2-7, with 9 positions matching TRBD1. The V gene end was trimmed by 5 bases and the J gene end by 2 bases; junction bases not matched to a gene: 13. CDR3 length equals 17 residues. Germline V gene data show CDR1 as MDHEN and CDR2 as SYDVKM.

The V call is TRBV4-1, the J call TRBJ2-2; the match to TRBD1 covers 9 bases. After removal of 0 bases from V and 5 bases from J, the junction contained 10 bases not matched to a gene. Germline CDR1 MGHRA, CDR2 YSYEKL. This CDR3 spans 18 amino acids. The CDR3 coding sequence is TGCGCCAGCAGCCAAGAGAGGGAGGGACAGGGTTGGACCGGGGAGCTGTTTTTT. Translating it yields CASSQEREGQGWTGELFF.

The V gene is TRBV18, the J gene TRBJ2-7; TRBD2 matches 12 bases. Germline trimming cut 3 bases from V and 4 bases from J; bases unmatched to any gene: 4. This CDR3 comprises 15 residues. The germline V gene has CDR1 KGHSH and CDR2 LQKENI. The CDR3 DNA reads as TGTGCCAGCTCACCCTCTAGCGGGGGGGCGTACGAGCAGTACTTC. It translates to CASSPSSGGAYEQYF.

V and J are TRBV19 and TRBJ1-1; TRBD1 matches at 8 bases. Germline loops: CDR1 LNHDA, CDR2 SQIVND (reference sequence). The CDR3 runs 16 residues. V shed 7 bases and J 3 bases; nucleotides not matched to a gene: 13. CDR3 protein: CASMDRAKGGHTEAFF. The CDR3 coding sequence is TGTGCCAGTATGGACAGGGCCAAGGGTGGGCACACTGAAGCTTTCTTT.

The count of this clone is one. The rearrangement uses TRBV28 and TRBJ2-1; maybe TRBD1 (6 bases). Trimming took 5 bases from V and 4 from J, leaving 15 bases between them. This CDR3 region has 15 residues. Germline values: CDR1 MDHEN, CDR2 SYDVKM. The CDR3 here is CASSAPGTSYNEQFF. CDR3 coding DNA: TGTGCCAGCAGTGCGCCCGGGACAAGTTACAATGAGCAGTTCTTC.

This chain links TRBV7-8 with TRBJ1-1; D is unresolved. CDR3 length equals 13 residues. The germline gives CDR1 SGHVS, CDR2 FQNEAQ. The V gene lost 5 bases and the J gene lost 1 base, with 8 bases spanning the gap. The CDR3 coding sequence is TGTGCCAGCAGCCTTGGAGCGAACACTGAAGCTTTCTTT. Its translation is CASSLGANTEAFF.

This chain connects TRBV2 to TRBJ1-4; 9 nucleotides agree with TRBD1. V was pared by 4 bases and J by 0 bases, with 3 bases of the junction left unmatched. Germline V CDR1 and CDR2: SNHLY, FYNNEI. The CDR3 totals 16 residues. As DNA, the CDR3 is TGTGCCAGCAGTGGGGGACAGGGAACAACTAATGAAAAACTGTTTTTT. Translated: CASSGGQGTTNEKLFF.

Concerning this clone itself: The junction differs from germline at one of its ends, possibly a read error. This chain links TRBV20-1 with TRBJ1-5, with TRBD1 matching over 8 bases. Germline CDR1 DFQATT, CDR2 SNEGSKA (reference sequence). CDR3 size: 11 residues. The CDR3 nucleotides are TGCAGTGCCCCTCAGGGGGCCGCGAATTATTTT. This encodes CSAPQGAANYF.

This clone has just one count. This rearrangement joins TRBV5-1 to TRBJ2-3, with D possibly being TRBD1 (5 bases). The ends were cut back, 4 bases at V and 0 bases at J, with 12 bases in the middle. The CDR3 has 15 amino acids. CDR1 is SGHRS, CDR2 YFSETQ, per germline. The CDR3 loop is CASSPREFSTDTQYF. The CDR3 nucleotides read TGCGCCAGCAGCCCCAGGGAATTTAGCACAGATACGCAGTATTTT.

V and J are TRBV28 and TRBJ2-7; D not certain. The CDR3 loop spans 12 amino acids. The germline CDR1 and CDR2 sequences are MDHEN and SYDVKM. V lost 5 bases to trimming and J lost 3 bases, with 8 bases between them. CDR3 DNA sequence: TGTGCCAGCAGTAGAGCGAACTACGAGCAGTACTTC. Its translation is CASSRANYEQYF.

This chain uses TRBV4-1 with TRBJ1-2, with D unresolved. CDR3 length: 13 residues. Germline values: CDR1 MGHRA, CDR2 YSYEKL. V was clipped by 5 bases and J by 8 bases, with 15 bases between them. The CDR3 nucleotides are TGCGCCAGCAGCGCACTAGGATTCCGCGGCTACACCTTC. It specifies CASSALGFRGYTF.

This clone was picked up one time. The chain is built from TRBV7-2 and TRBJ2-1; 8 nucleotides match TRBD1. The J segment lost 0 bases and the V segment lost 6 bases, leaving 4 bases of the junction unmatched. The CDR3 has 15 residues. The germline V gene has CDR1 SGHTA and CDR2 FQGNSA. CDR3 in DNA: TGTGCCAGCAGACTACAGGGGGTCTCCTACAATGAGCAGTTCTTC. This gives the protein CASRLQGVSYNEQFF.

The gene calls are TRBV27 and TRBJ1-6; 7 nucleotides agree with TRBD1. Germline CDR1 and CDR2: MNHEY and SMNVEV (reference sequence). V shed 4 bases and J 6 bases; nucleotides not matched to a gene: 9. The CDR3 runs 16 residues. The CDR3 reads CASSSGGRQGNSPLHF. CDR3 nucleotides: TGTGCCAGCAGTTCAGGGGGGCGACAGGGTAATTCACCCCTCCACTTT.

This chain joins TRBV27 and TRBJ1-1, with D uncertain. The V end lost 2 bases, the J end lost 5 bases, and 9 bases lay between the germline ends. This CDR3 is 13 amino acids long. Germline CDR1 and CDR2: MNHEY and SMNVEV (reference sequence). The CDR3 protein is CASSLGRRTEAFF. The CDR3 region has the DNA TGTGCCAGCAGTTTAGGGAGGAGGACTGAAGCTTTCTTT.

The chain links TRBV6-6 to TRBJ1-1, with a tentative D call TRBD1 (6 bases). The CDR3 sequence is 16 residues long. Per the germline V gene, CDR1 is MNHNY and CDR2 is SVGAGI (reference sequence). The V gene lost 0 bases and the J gene lost 4 bases, with 15 bases spanning the gap. The CDR3 sequence is CASSYSGQQLTTEAFF. The DNA of the CDR3 is TGTGCCAGCAGTTACTCCGGACAGCAACTGACCACTGAAGCTTTCTTT.

The chain combines TRBV18 with TRBJ2-2; TRBD1 agrees at 10 bases. The CDR3 length is 14 residues. Germline V gene lookup returns CDR1 KGHSH and CDR2 LQKENI. The trim removed 4 bases at V and 6 bases at J, leaving 2 bases unmatched. This CDR3 is CASSQGQGSGELFF. In nucleotides, the CDR3 is TGTGCCAGCTCACAGGGACAGGGGTCCGGGGAGCTGTTTTTT.

CDR3 bases: TGTGCCAGCTCACCGACGGAGTCTAACTATGGCTACACCTTC. Protein product: CASSPTESNYGYTF. The chain recombines TRBV18 with TRBJ1-2; no firm D call. Germline V gene data show CDR1 as KGHSH and CDR2 as LQKENI. V lost 3 bases, J lost 0 bases, and 8 bases lay in between. The CDR3 length is 14 residues.

The chain combines TRBV5-4 with TRBJ2-3; TRBD2 agrees at 10 bases. The junction had 2 bases not matched to a gene; V was cut back by 3 bases and J by 1 base. Germline loops: CDR1 SGHNT, CDR2 YYREEE (reference sequence). The CDR3 has 15 residues. The CDR3 DNA is TGTGCCAGCAGCTCTGGACTAGCGGGCACAGATACGCAGTATTTT. Translated: CASSSGLAGTDTQYF.

This CDR3 reads CASSFDRARGGYTF. CDR3 in DNA: TGTGCCAGCAGCTTCGACAGGGCTCGTGGTGGCTACACCTTC. The chain uses TRBV5-4 and TRBJ1-2; 7 nucleotides agree with TRBD1. The ends lost 2 bases at V and 7 bases at J; junction bases unmatched: 8. Germline V lookup: CDR1 SGHNT, CDR2 YYREEE (reference sequence). This CDR3 has 14 residues. The full variable domain, completed using reference TRBV5-4 and TRBJ1-2, is ETGVTQSPTHLIKTRGQQVTLRCSSQSGHNTVSWYQQALGQGPQFIFQYYREEENGRGNFPPRFSGLQFPNYSSELNVNALELDDSALYLCASSFDRARGGYTFGSGTRLTVV.

The chain combines TRBV6-5 with TRBJ2-5; TRBD2 is a possible D gene (5 bases). The CDR3 sequence is 16 residues long. The germline V gene has CDR1 MNHEY and CDR2 SVGAGI. The ends were cut back, 0 bases at V and 3 bases at J, with 14 bases in the middle. The CDR3 loop reads CASSYSRRAAEETQYF. In DNA, the CDR3 is TGTGCCAGCAGTTACTCGAGGCGGGCGGCCGAAGAGACCCAGTACTTC.

The chain joins TRBV6-6 to TRBJ1-2, with a possible D match to TRBD1 (6 bases). Trimming left V 5 bases short and J 1 base short, with 17 bases between. Looked up from germline, CDR1 is MNHNY and CDR2 is SVGAGI (reference sequence). There are 16 residues in the CDR3. CDR3 amino acids: CASSGRVGQNNYGYTF. The CDR3 DNA follows: TGTGCCAGCAGTGGGAGGGTCGGACAGAATAACTATGGCTACACCTTC.

In this sample, this clone turned up once. The chain links TRBV27 to TRBJ1-5; the match to TRBD1 covers 8 bases. Germline V gene lookup returns CDR1 MNHEY and CDR2 SMNVEV (reference sequence). The CDR3 has 16 residues. V trimming: 6 bases; J trimming: 4 bases; junction bases outside the gene matches: 11. CDR3 coding DNA: TGTGCCAGCAGGAGACAGGGGCTATCTCCAAATCAGCCCCAGCATTTT. As protein: CASRRQGLSPNQPQHF.